This section outlines one T cell receptor beta chain sequence together with its context. Using immunoSEQ multiplex PCR, the repertoire was profiled, and TCRdb retains in-frame clones only, with some absent. The sample has fewer than 400,000 clones, 70% to 90% seen once. The V end was cut by 7 bases, the J end by 6 bases, with 16 bases between. CDR1 is SNHLY, CDR2 FYNNEI, per germline. This CDR3 spans 14 amino acids. The sample comes from a study of blood T cell repertoires in COVID-19. This chain joins TRBV2 and TRBJ2-1; weak D call: TRBD2 (6 bases). The receptor comes from a young man who had recovered from COVID-19. Sequencing used PBMCs or T cells enriched from blood (not recorded which). CDR3: CASTQLASLNEQFF. The CDR3 DNA follows: TGTGCCAGCACCCAACTAGCATCCCTCAATGAGCAGTTCTTC.